Here is one TCR beta chain with its context. Its antigen is as yet unknown. Repertoires were generated with immunoSEQ multiplex PCR, while TCRdb's copy carries only in-frame clones and drops some. The table has a few hundred thousand clones, about 95% seen once. This specimen belongs to a study of shared clonotypes between healthy human individuals. Overall study findings and caveats: A small donor pool kept down the genetic and exposure-history diversity that was represented. Clonotype sharing among donors likely depends on sequencing depth. Against clonotypes common to all four donors, non-shared ones had lower generation probabilities.

Positive CCR7 selection of CD45RO-negative cells yielded the naive CD8 cells, and terminally differentiated effector memory CD45RA+ cells were excluded. Donation came from healthy HIV-negative adults that had no recent acute infections or vaccinations. Sequencing input: naive CD8+ T cells sorted from blood. The source of this sequence is a woman aged 30 to 39 in good health.

The CDR3 spells CASSFGGAGPPYEQYF. The CDR3 DNA reads as TGTGCCAGCAGCTTCGGGGGGGCAGGGCCCCCCTACGAGCAGTACTTC. The rearrangement joins TRBV11-2 to TRBJ2-7, with 8 positions matching TRBD2. Germline CDR1 and CDR2: SGHAT and FQNNGV. The CDR3 has 16 amino acids. Germline trimming cut 3 bases from V and 2 bases from J; bases unmatched to any gene: 9.